This passage covers 20 T cell receptor beta chains from one sample sequenced in a study of regulatory T cells in long-lasting Graves disease. iRepertoire HTBI primers and Arm-PCR of CDR3 regions built TCR beta libraries. TCRdb re-called the multiplex PCR reads through MiXCR, storing one row per CDR3 protein. Among roughly 220,000 distinct CDR3 sequences, 15% to 20% were seen once, and the ten largest hold over 20%. Time point given: newly diagnosed GD, antithyroid drugs for less than 3 months. Generation of the TCR library employed RNA extracted from PBMCs. The sequencing here drew on peripheral blood mononuclear cells (PBMCs), taken at new diagnosis, from a patient treated with antithyroid drugs. The receptors shown here come from a female donor with Graves disease.

In this sample, this clonotype turned up many times. The chain couples TRBV6-2 or TRBV6-3 to TRBJ2-7, with 9 bases that match TRBD1. V lost 6 bases, J lost 0 bases, and 3 bases stayed unmatched. The germline V gene has CDR1 MNHEY and CDR2 SVGEGT. CDR3 length: 14 residues. This CDR3 reads CASRETGGSYEQYF. The CDR3 DNA reads TGTGCCAGCAGAGAGACAGGGGGCTCCTACGAGCAGTACTTC.

This clonotype was detected many times. A junction boundary mismatches the germline segment, possibly from a read error. This chain's CDR3 is CASSPLLGVEEKPFF. CDR3 DNA: TGTGCCAGCTCACCATTATTGGGGGTCGAAGAAAAACCGTTTTTT. This chain links TRBV18 with TRBJ1-4, with D tentatively TRBD1 (5 bases). CDR1 is KGHSH, CDR2 LQKENI, per germline. The CDR3 is 15 residues long.

To note about this clonotype: This may come from a read error, since a much larger clone is one base off. The chain couples TRBV5-8 to TRBJ2-1, with a possible D match to TRBD2 (5 bases). The J call may be in error: the DNA end matches TRBJ2-5 better. The CDR3 is 15 residues long. From germline, CDR1 is SGHTS and CDR2 YDEGEE. CDR3 in amino acids: CASNSSGAAQETQYF. CDR3 nucleotides: TGTGCCAGCAACTCCTCAGGAGCGGCCCAAGAGACCCAGTACTTC.

To note about this clonotype: The likely explanation is a read error, given a far larger clone one base away. The DNA for the CDR3 is TGTGCCAGCAGTTACACCTCCGGGACTGGAGGGACCTCCTCCGAGCAGTTCTTC. This codes for CASSYTSGTGGTSSEQFF. V is TRBV6-5 and J is TRBJ2-1; D perhaps matches TRBD2 (6 bases). Trimming stripped 2 bases from V and 10 bases from J, with 27 bases between. The CDR3 loop spans 18 amino acids. In germline, CDR1 is MNHEY, CDR2 SVGAGI.

V gene TRBV20-1 combines with J gene TRBJ1-1, with TRBD1 matching 7 bases. The ends lost 3 bases at V and 8 bases at J; junction bases unmatched: 15. Germline values: CDR1 DFQATT, CDR2 SNEGSKA (reference sequence). This CDR3 is 15 amino acids long. The CDR3 region is CSARTGRIMTTEAFF. Written as DNA, the CDR3 is TGCAGTGCTAGGACAGGGCGGATAATGACCACAGAAGCTTTCTTT.

This clonotype has at least ten counts. V and J are TRBV12-3 or TRBV12-4 and TRBJ2-7, with D uncertain. V was pared by 1 base and J by 3 bases, with 10 bases between. This CDR3 contains 14 residues. CDR3 residues: CASSLDQLGYEQYF. CDR3 coding DNA: TGTGCCAGCAGTTTAGACCAGCTGGGCTACGAGCAGTACTTC.

This clonotype was counted ten times or more. The chain combines TRBV18 with TRBJ2-5, with 8 nucleotides matching TRBD1. Germline values: CDR1 KGHSH, CDR2 LQKENI. This CDR3 comprises 16 residues. With 3 bases clipped from V and 2 bases from J, the junction kept 8 bases outside the gene matches. The CDR3 region has the DNA TGTGCCAGCTCACCGCTACCAGGACAGGGACAAGAGACCCAGTACTTC. Its protein is CASSPLPGQGQETQYF.

The V gene is TRBV12-3 or TRBV12-4, the J gene TRBJ2-7; the match to TRBD1 covers 8 bases. With V trimmed by 5 bases and J by 4 bases, 7 bases remained unmatched. This CDR3 contains 14 residues. The CDR3, as DNA: TGTGCCAGCAGTCCGCAGGGGGCCGGGTACGAGCAGTACTTC. Amino acid sequence: CASSPQGAGYEQYF.

This clonotype was seen repeatedly, ten times or more. The chain recombines TRBV3-1 with TRBJ1-5; D perhaps matches TRBD1 (5 bases). CDR3 length equals 16 residues. CDR1 LGHDT and CDR2 YNNKEL come from the germline V gene (reference sequence). V was shortened by 1 base and J by 0 bases, with 10 bases between the two germline ends. The CDR3 DNA is TGTGCCAGCAGCCAAGGCGGGGGGGATAGCAATCAGCCCCAGCATTTT. It yields the protein CASSQGGGDSNQPQHF.

This clonotype was seen ten or more times. This chain uses TRBV11-2 with TRBJ2-7; TRBD1 matches 10 bases. CDR1 is SGHAT, CDR2 FQNNGV, per germline. This CDR3 has 14 amino acids. V trimming: 2 bases; J trimming: 6 bases; junction bases outside the gene matches: 4. Here the CDR3 reads CASSLLTGGREQYF. The CDR3 nucleotides read TGTGCCAGCAGCTTACTGACAGGGGGCCGCGAGCAGTACTTC. Variable domain in full (rest from reference TRBV11-2 and TRBJ2-7): EAGVAQSPRYKIIEKRQSVAFWCNPISGHATLYWYQQILGQGPKLLIQFQNNGVVDDSQLPKDRFSAERLKGVDSTLKIQPAKLEDSAVYLCASSLLTGGREQYFGPGTRLTVT.

This clonotype was counted at least ten times. The chain is built from TRBV9 and TRBJ2-1; 8 nucleotides agree with TRBD1. This CDR3 is 17 amino acids long. CDR1 SGDLS and CDR2 YYNGEE come from the germline V gene. The V segment lost 2 bases and the J segment 0 bases; nucleotides outside the gene matches: 7. CDR3 coding DNA: TGTGCCAGCAGCGTGGGACAGGCCTCGAGCTCCTACAATGAGCAGTTCTTC. Its protein is CASSVGQASSSYNEQFF. Together with reference TRBV9 and TRBJ2-1, the CDR3 gives the full variable domain: DSGVTQTPKHLITATGQRVTLRCSPRSGDLSVYWYQQSLDQGLQFLIQYYNGEERAKGNILERFSAQQFPDLHSELNLSSLELGDSALYFCASSVGQASSSYNEQFFGPGTRLTVL.

This clonotype was counted at least ten times. This chain uses TRBV11-2 with TRBJ1-1, with D uncertain. Germline CDR1 is SGHAT and CDR2 is FQNNGV. Trimming stripped 3 bases from V and 1 base from J, with 3 bases between. This CDR3 comprises 12 residues. The CDR3 bases are TGTGCCAGCAGCTTGTCGAACACTGAAGCTTTCTTT. It yields the protein CASSLSNTEAFF.

There are a few counts of this clonotype. This chain links TRBV20-1 with TRBJ2-7, with D possibly TRBD2 on 5 matching bases. CDR3 length: 14 residues. Germline CDR1 is DFQATT and CDR2 is SNEGSKA (reference sequence). The V gene lost 3 bases and the J gene lost 0 bases, with 12 bases spanning the gap. DNA for the CDR3: TGCAGTGCTAGTCGGGGTACGAGCTCCTACGAGCAGTACTTC. Translation gives CSASRGTSSYEQYF.

This clonotype was counted ten times or more. The CDR3 sequence is CASSLAGEQETQYF. The CDR3 DNA reads TGTGCCAGCAGTTTGGCGGGAGAACAAGAGACCCAGTACTTC. The V call is TRBV12-3 or TRBV12-4, the J call TRBJ2-5; 7 nucleotides match TRBD2. The CDR3 is made up of 14 amino acids. The V and J ends lost 3 bases and 2 bases, in that order; junction bases with no gene match: 3.

This clonotype was seen repeatedly, ten times or more. The rearrangement uses TRBV7-9 and TRBJ2-3; 9 positions agree with TRBD1. Germline V CDR1 and CDR2: SEHNR, FQNEAQ (reference sequence). J lost 13 bases, V lost 5 bases, and 10 bases had no gene match. The CDR3 contains 13 residues. CDR3 in DNA: TGTGCCAGCAGCCTAGGACAGGGGTCGACTAAGTATTTT. Its protein product is CASSLGQGSTKYF.

The chain employs TRBV18 and TRBJ1-4; D is unresolved. Germline CDR1 KGHSH, CDR2 LQKENI. The CDR3 is 14 amino acids. V was pared by 3 bases and J by 7 bases, with 12 bases between. The CDR3, as DNA: TGTGCCAGCTCACCCGACTCCATTAGTGAAAAACTGTTTTTT. It translates to CASSPDSISEKLFF.

This clonotype has at least ten counts. The chain combines TRBV18 with TRBJ2-6; perhaps TRBD1 as D (5 bases). This CDR3 contains 15 residues. Germline V gene data show CDR1 as KGHSH and CDR2 as LQKENI. The V gene lost 8 bases and the J gene lost 0 bases, with 11 bases spanning the gap. CDR3 in amino acids: CASGTGSSGANVLTF. CDR3 sequence (DNA): TGTGCCAGCGGAACAGGATCCTCTGGGGCCAACGTCCTGACTTTC.

This chain uses TRBV19 with TRBJ2-4; TRBD2 agrees at 9 bases. The junction had 4 bases not matched to a gene; V was cut back by 0 bases and J by 1 base. This CDR3 region has 17 residues. CDR1 LNHDA and CDR2 SQIVND come from the germline V gene (reference sequence). The CDR3 spells CASSIDGLAKAKNIQYF. The CDR3 bases are TGTGCCAGTAGTATAGATGGACTAGCGAAGGCCAAAAACATTCAGTACTTC. The full variable domain, with the rest looked up from reference TRBV19 and TRBJ2-4, is DGGITQSPKYLFRKEGQNVTLSCEQNLNHDAMYWYRQDPGQGLRLIYYSQIVNDFQKGDIAEGYSVSREKKESFPLTVTSAQKNPTAFYLCASSIDGLAKAKNIQYFGAGTRLSVL.

In this sample, this clonotype turned up many times. V usage is TRBV5-5 and J usage is TRBJ2-1; either TRBD1 or TRBD2 may supply D (5 bases each). The germline V and J ends were trimmed by 0 bases and 3 bases, with 10 bases remaining between them. Germline loops: CDR1 SGHKS, CDR2 YYEKEE (reference sequence). The length of the CDR3 is 15 residues. CDR3 residues: CASSLGEGLYNEQFF. The CDR3 DNA reads as TGTGCCAGCAGCTTGGGAGAGGGGCTCTACAATGAGCAGTTCTTC.

This clonotype came up many times. The chain carries TRBV18 and TRBJ1-1, with a weak D call TRBD1 (6 bases). Germline CDR1 KGHSH, CDR2 LQKENI. Trimming took off 8 bases at V and 3 bases at J, with 13 bases between the two ends. This CDR3 is 13 amino acids long. In DNA, the CDR3 is TGTGCCAGCAGCTTAGGGGGTGACACTGAAGCTTTCTTT. This translates into CASSLGGDTEAFF.